The 11 T cell receptor beta chains in this list originate from one sample, sequenced in a study of blood T cell repertoires in COVID-19 (dated by TCRdb to about 2020). The library was prepared using the immunoSEQ multiplex PCR assay. TCRdb's version of the immuneACCESS table is confined to in-frame rearrangements and falls short of the full clone set. An unresolved V gene accounts for under half of the shortfall where checked; the remainder is of unknown origin. In all, the sample holds some 150,000 clones, and 70% to 90% of those were seen once. Clones ranked in the top ten supply roughly 2.9% of the sample. The sequenced sample was peripheral blood. The receptors derive from a man aged 50-59 years with acute or convalescent COVID-19.

The rearrangement links TRBV28 to TRBJ1-5, with TRBD1 matching over 11 bases. CDR1 MDHEN and CDR2 SYDVKM come from the germline V gene. With V trimmed by 3 bases and J by 8 bases, 9 bases remained unmatched. The CDR3 length is 16 residues. The CDR3 loop is CASSLRTGGAGKPQHF. Written as DNA, the CDR3 is TGTGCCAGCAGTTTGCGGACAGGGGGCGCGGGTAAGCCCCAGCATTTT.

The chain joins TRBV28 to TRBJ1-6; D is possibly TRBD1 (5 bases). Trimming stripped 4 bases from V and 10 bases from J, with 17 bases between. The CDR3 is 15 amino acids. Germline values: CDR1 MDHEN, CDR2 SYDVKM. CDR3 DNA sequence: TGTGCCAGCAGTTCACAAAAGGGGTTAAGGTCACCCCTCCACTTT. This translates into CASSSQKGLRSPLHF.

This chain uses TRBV27 with TRBJ1-1; D is uncertain. The CDR3 has 14 amino acids. Trimming shortened V by 1 base and J by 0 bases, and 6 bases separated the two germline ends. The germline CDR1 and CDR2 sequences are MNHEY and SMNVEV (reference sequence). The CDR3 nucleotides are TGTGCCAGCAGTTTATTCCACTTGAACACTGAAGCTTTCTTT. Its translation is CASSLFHLNTEAFF.

This clone has only one observation. The rearrangement uses TRBV28 and TRBJ2-7; 8 bases are shared with TRBD1. V gave up 4 bases and J gave up 1 base; unmatched junction bases: 3. CDR3 size: 14 residues. CDR1 is MDHEN, CDR2 SYDVKM, per germline. The CDR3 is CASSSRGRSYEQYF. CDR3 bases: TGTGCCAGCAGTTCCAGGGGGCGGTCCTACGAGCAGTACTTC.

This rearrangement joins TRBV28 to TRBJ1-2; no definite D call. There are 14 residues in the CDR3. The germline CDR1 and CDR2 sequences are MDHEN and SYDVKM. V lost 5 bases and J lost 0, with 10 bases in between. CDR3 coding DNA: TGTGCCAGCAGTCTTCGAGCCTCTAACTATGGCTACACCTTC. This encodes CASSLRASNYGYTF.

J is TRBJ1-5 and V is TRBV5-5; D is unclear. Germline V gene sequence: CDR1 SGHKS, CDR2 YYEKEE (reference sequence). The V end lost 5 bases, the J end lost 4 bases, and 7 bases lay between the germline ends. The CDR3 sequence is 12 residues long. This CDR3 is CASSPGNQPQHF. The CDR3 DNA follows: TGTGCCAGCAGTCCCGGTAATCAGCCCCAGCATTTT.

In its sample, this clone is medium-sized. The genes are TRBV5-5 and TRBJ2-7, with D possibly matching TRBD2 (6 bases). The CDR3 is made up of 13 amino acids. Per the germline V gene, CDR1 is SGHKS and CDR2 is YYEKEE (reference sequence). Deletions cut 1 base from V and 6 bases from J, with 11 bases between. CDR3 loop: CASSLTGVGEQYF. The CDR3 DNA sequence: TGTGCCAGCAGCTTGACGGGGGTCGGCGAGCAGTACTTC.

The chain couples TRBV12-3 or TRBV12-4 to TRBJ2-7, with 10 nucleotides matching TRBD1. V lost 4 bases to trimming and J lost 3 bases; unmatched junction nucleotides: 0. The CDR3 loop spans 13 amino acids. The CDR3 region has the DNA TGTGCCAGCAGTTGGGACAGGGGCTACGAGCAGTACTTC. Translation: CASSWDRGYEQYF.

This chain joins TRBV24-1 and TRBJ1-5; a weak D match, TRBD1 (5 bases). The V and J ends lost 4 bases and 5 bases respectively, with 14 bases between them. CDR1 is KGHDR and CDR2 is SFDVKD in the germline V gene. The CDR3 covers 15 residues. DNA of the CDR3: TGTGCCACCAGTGACTCGGGGGGGGTTTATCAGCCCCAGCATTTT. As protein: CATSDSGGVYQPQHF.

V gene TRBV4-1 combines with J gene TRBJ2-7, with D possibly matching TRBD1 (6 bases). CDR3 length equals 13 residues. Germline V gene data show CDR1 as MGHRA and CDR2 as YSYEKL. V was clipped by 1 base and J by 3 bases, with 7 bases between them. The CDR3 loop reads CASSQGTDYEQYF. As DNA, the CDR3 is TGCGCCAGCAGCCAAGGGACAGACTACGAGCAGTACTTC.

This clone was observed a handful of times. The J gene is TRBJ1-4, the V gene TRBV5-1; a possible D gene is TRBD1 (5 bases). This CDR3 has 16 amino acids. Germline-derived CDR1 and CDR2 are SGHRS and YFSETQ. V shed 4 bases and J shed 0 bases, with 13 bases lying between them. The CDR3 spells CASSPGDSTTNEKLFF. CDR3 DNA sequence: TGCGCCAGCAGCCCCGGAGACAGCACAACTAATGAAAAACTGTTTTTT.